The rows below give T cell receptor beta chains drawn from one sample of a study of shared clonotypes between healthy human individuals. Sequencing used immunoSEQ multiplex PCR; TCRdb keeps in-frame clones, though not all of them. The sample includes a few million clones, about 93% of them seen just once. The specimen sequenced was naive CD8+ T cells from PBMCs. Receptors were obtained from a man between 18 and 35 years old in good health. Some clones in this sample may be carry-over from other donors' samples. Both conserved end residues are part of each CDR3. Each record gives: V gene, CDR3 length, J gene, D gene, clone size, CDR3 DNA, CDR3 protein. The D gene is left open where the match is weak. Size is omitted from some rows. Given values are once, few, many or a class for expanded clones.

TRBV19	15	TRBJ2-7	-	-	TGTGCCAGTAGTATACGGGGGCCTTATCCCTACGAGCAGTACTTC	CASSIRGPYPYEQYF
TRBV5-1	16	TRBJ2-7	TRBD1	-	TGCGCCAGCAGCCCCCGGCCGGACAGGGGCCCTGGGGAGCAGTACTTC	CASSPRPDRGPGEQYF
TRBV4-3	17	TRBJ1-4	TRBD1	-	TGCGCCAGCAGCCAAGATCTTAGGGGACAGGAGTCTGAAAAACTGTTTTTT	CASSQDLRGQESEKLFF
TRBV5-1	15	TRBJ1-1	-	-	TGCGCCAGCAGCTTGGCGACAGCTTTGAACACTGAAGCTTTCTTT	CASSLATALNTEAFF
TRBV15	15	TRBJ2-3	TRBD2	-	TGTGCCACCAGCAGGGCGGGAGGGTACACAGATACGCAGTATTTT	CATSRAGGYTDTQYF
TRBV19	18	TRBJ1-5	TRBD1	-	TGTGCCAGTAGTACACTCCCGGGACAGGGTCACCGCAATCAGCCCCAGCATTTT	CASSTLPGQGHRNQPQHF
TRBV27	14	TRBJ1-2	-	-	TGTGCCAGCAGTTTTAGTCGGGGCAACTATGGCTACACCTTC	CASSFSRGNYGYTF
TRBV5-1	15	TRBJ2-7	TRBD1	-	TGCGCCAGCAGCTTGGGACAGGGAACCTCCTACGAGCAGTACTTC	CASSLGQGTSYEQYF
TRBV5-1	16	TRBJ2-7	TRBD1	-	TGCGCCAGCAGCTTGGAGGGGACAGGGGGCTCCTACGAGCAGTACTTC	CASSLEGTGGSYEQYF
TRBV19	15	TRBJ2-7	-	-	TGTGCCAGTAGTATTTTGACAGGAGAGGCCTACGAGCAGTACTTC	CASSILTGEAYEQYF
TRBV29-1	12	TRBJ2-7	-	-	TGCAGCGTTGGGGTCTCGGCCTACGAGCAGTACTTC	CSVGVSAYEQYF
TRBV30	12	TRBJ2-7	-	-	TGTGCCTGGAGCCCGGGGGGCAACGAGCAGTACTTC	CAWSPGGNEQYF
TRBV9	13	TRBJ2-7	-	-	TGTGCCAGCAGCGCCGGGAGCATGTACGAGCAGTACTTC	CASSAGSMYEQYF
TRBV27	13	TRBJ2-7	-	-	TGTGCCAGCAGTTTATCCGCACGATCCGAGCAGTACTTC	CASSLSARSEQYF
TRBV28	13	TRBJ2-1	-	-	TGTGCCAGCAGTCAACCAGGAGTGGGGGAGCAGTTCTTC	CASSQPGVGEQFF
TRBV27	15	TRBJ2-1	-	-	TGTGCCAGCAGTTTGGGGGGCTTCGCCTACAATGAGCAGTTCTTC	CASSLGGFAYNEQFF
TRBV15	16	TRBJ2-7	-	-	TGTGCCACCAGCAGAGAGGAATTCTATAGCTCCTACGAGCAGTACTTC	CATSREEFYSSYEQYF
TRBV11-2	15	TRBJ1-2	TRBD1	-	TGTGCCAGCAGCTTATTTGGGACAGCCTTCTATGGCTACACCTTC	CASSLFGTAFYGYTF
TRBV9	15	TRBJ2-1	TRBD2	-	TGTGCCAGCAGCGTACCAGCGGGAGGGGACAATGAGCAGTTCTTC	CASSVPAGGDNEQFF
TRBV18	15	TRBJ2-2	TRBD1	once	TGTGCCAGCTCACCGGGGACAGGGAGTGGCGGGGAGCTGTTTTTT	CASSPGTGSGGELFF
TRBV19	14	TRBJ1-1	-	-	TGTGCCAGTAGTTACAGCCAGGAAGGCACTGAAGCTTTCTTT	CASSYSQEGTEAFF
TRBV2	16	TRBJ2-1	-	-	TGTGCCAGCAGCGACACCCTAGCTGGGGGAGAAGCTGAGCAGTTCTTC	CASSDTLAGGEAEQFF
TRBV6-1	15	TRBJ1-4	-	-	TGTGCCAGCAGTGATTCCCCAGGGTGGGGTGAAAAACTGTTTTTT	CASSDSPGWGEKLFF
TRBV5-4	15	TRBJ2-5	TRBD2	-	TGTGCCAGCAGCTTGGCGGGGGGGGCAGGTGAGACCCAGTACTTC	CASSLAGGAGETQYF
TRBV19	18	TRBJ1-1	TRBD1	-	TGTGCCAGTAGTTTTGACAGGGTGGCCTCCTGGATGAACACTGAAGCTTTCTTT	CASSFDRVASWMNTEAFF
TRBV27	13	TRBJ2-7	TRBD1	-	TGTGCCAGCAGCCCTGGACAGGGCTACGAGCAGTACTTC	CASSPGQGYEQYF
TRBV2	14	TRBJ2-1	-	-	TGTGCCAGCACAGGGCCCGGCTACTACAATGAGCAGTTCTTC	CASTGPGYYNEQFF
TRBV9	15	TRBJ2-1	TRBD1	-	TGTGCCAGCAGCGCTGGGGACAGGGGGAAGAATGAGCAGTTCTTC	CASSAGDRGKNEQFF
TRBV6-5	16	TRBJ2-2	TRBD2	-	TGTGCCAGCAGTTCGTGGGCGGGAGCGAACACCGGGGAGCTGTTTTTT	CASSSWAGANTGELFF
TRBV2	13	TRBJ1-1	-	-	TGTGCCAGCAGATGGCACCACGGCACTGAAGCTTTCTTT	CASRWHHGTEAFF
TRBV2	13	TRBJ1-1	-	-	TGTGCCAGCAGGCAGGGTTATATGGCTGAAGCTTTCTTT	CASRQGYMAEAFF
TRBV27	12	TRBJ2-7	-	-	TGTGCCAGCAAAGGGGAGCGCTACGAGCAGTACTTC	CASKGERYEQYF
TRBV9	15	TRBJ2-3	TRBD2	-	TGTGCCAGCAGCATCTTAGCGGGAGCTACAGATACGCAGTATTTT	CASSILAGATDTQYF
TRBV6-6	14	TRBJ1-1	-	-	TGTGCCAGCAGTTATATAGGACCTAAAGGTGAAGCTTTCTTT	CASSYIGPKGEAFF
TRBV5-1	15	TRBJ2-5	-	-	TGCGCCAGCAGCTTGGGGCTAGATTCCCAAGAGACCCAGTACTTC	CASSLGLDSQETQYF
TRBV9	15	TRBJ1-2	-	-	TGTGCCAGCAGCGGAGAGGACAGACTATGGCTTGGCTACACCTTC	CASSGEDRLWLGYTF
TRBV27	13	TRBJ2-7	-	-	TGTGCCAGCCGCCCTGGGCCGAATATAGAGCAGTACTTC	CASRPGPNIEQYF
TRBV5-8	14	TRBJ2-3	TRBD1	-	TGTGCCAGCAGCCTAGGGGGCCTGGGGGATACGCAGTATTTT	CASSLGGLGDTQYF
TRBV5-1	15	TRBJ1-2	-	once	TGCGCCAGCAGCTTTAACCAAGGGGCGGGCTATGGCTACACCTTC	CASSFNQGAGYGYTF